These 24 T cell receptor beta chains were all obtained from the same sample, sequenced in a study of blood T cell repertoires in acute mononucleosis (dated by TCRdb to 2019 to 2021). To prepare the library, the immunoSEQ multiplex PCR assay was applied. TCRdb re-hosts the immuneACCESS table, in-frame sequences only. Its copies lack some clones; in the studies checked, an unresolved V gene accounts for under half of them, and the cause for the rest is not known. Across this sample there are some 6,600 clones, with under 30% seen only once. The ten most abundant clones make up approximately 30% of the sample. This sample's time point label indicates: acute infectious mononucleosis, at clinical presentation within 2 weeks of symptom onset (visit 1). Sample: EBV YVL epitope tetramer+ CD8+ T cells sorted from PBMCs, taken during acute infectious mononucleosis. Read against the paper, the sample's cell subset or site label means: CD8 T cells binding a tetramer with EBV BRLF1 109-117 peptide (YVL-BR). These receptors originate from a woman aged 18-29 years with infectious mononucleosis caused by EBV.

Sample share makes this clone medium-sized. The chain recombines TRBV10-3 with TRBJ1-5; no clear D gene. The CDR3 has 14 residues. Per germline, CDR1 ENHRY and CDR2 SYGVKD. Deletions cut 8 bases from V and 7 bases from J, with 18 bases between. The DNA of the CDR3 is TGTGCCATCTGGTTTCGGGGAGACCTCCAGCCCCAGCATTTT. Its translation is CAIWFRGDLQPQHF.

As to this clone: It is likely a read error: a sequence one base away is far more abundant. J is TRBJ2-7 and V is TRBV27; weak D call: TRBD2 (7 bases). Germline CDR1 MNHEY, CDR2 SMNVEV (reference sequence). The CDR3 runs 15 residues. The V end lost 6 bases, the J end lost 6 bases, and 21 bases lay between the germline ends. For the CDR3, the DNA is TGTGCCAGCAGCACATATAGGGGGAGGGCCACCGAGCAGTACTTC. It yields the protein CASSTYRGRATEQYF.

The CDR3 reads CASSLLHSNEQFF. The CDR3 region has the DNA TGTGCCAGCAGCTTACTGCACAGCAATGAGCAGTTCTTC. The genes are TRBV5-5 and TRBJ2-1; D not resolved. Germline V lookup: CDR1 SGHKS, CDR2 YYEKEE (reference sequence). The ends were cut back, 2 bases at V and 6 bases at J, with 9 bases in the middle. The CDR3 totals 13 residues.

In its sample, this clone was seen many times. V is TRBV11-2 and J is TRBJ2-4; D perhaps matches TRBD1 (5 bases). Germline V CDR1 and CDR2: SGHAT, FQNNGV. This CDR3 contains 14 residues. Between the trimmed V and J ends, which lost 4 bases and 1 base, there was a span of 8 bases. CDR3: CASSWAGAKNIQYF. CDR3 coding DNA: TGTGCCAGCAGCTGGGCAGGGGCCAAAAACATTCAGTACTTC.

This chain connects TRBV30 to TRBJ2-1, with no clear D. The V end lost 8 bases, the J end lost 6 bases, and 11 bases lay between the germline ends. CDR3 length equals 11 residues. CDR1 is GTSNPN, CDR2 SVGIG, per germline (reference sequence). The CDR3 loop is CASSGFNEQFF. The DNA for the CDR3 is TGTGCCAGTAGTGGTTTCAATGAGCAGTTCTTC.

A note on this clone: The sample carries other DNA sequences with the same CDR3. V gene TRBV7-7 combines with J gene TRBJ2-1, with unresolved D. Per the germline V gene, CDR1 is SSHAT and CDR2 is FNYEAQ (reference sequence). The CDR3 sequence is 15 residues long. Trimming left V 2 bases short and J 0 bases short, with 8 bases between. The CDR3 here is CASSLMRSSYNEQFF. Written as DNA, the CDR3 is TGTGCCAGCAGCTTAATGAGGAGCTCCTACAATGAGCAGTTCTTC.

The gene calls are TRBV7-3 and TRBJ2-7; D could derive from TRBD1 or TRBD2 (5 bases each). The CDR3 is 15 residues long. Germline V CDR1 and CDR2: SGHTA, FQGTGA. V gave up 5 bases and J gave up 6 bases, with 20 bases separating them. CDR3 sequence: CASSPPGLYSAEQYF. As DNA, the CDR3 is TGTGCCAGCAGCCCCCCGGGGCTCTACTCTGCCGAGCAGTACTTC.

V is TRBV27 and J is TRBJ2-1; 10 bases are shared with TRBD2. Germline loops: CDR1 MNHEY, CDR2 SMNVEV (reference sequence). This CDR3 has 16 residues. V was pared by 6 bases and J by 4 bases, with 9 bases of the junction left unmatched. The CDR3: CASSLIASGGYNEQFF. The CDR3 coding sequence is TGTGCCAGCAGCTTAATAGCTAGCGGGGGTTACAATGAGCAGTTCTTC.

Notes on this clone: A read error likely explains this, since a far larger clone differs by one base. The chain recombines TRBV7-7 with TRBJ1-5; 7 bases fit TRBD1. CDR3 length: 15 amino acids. The germline gives CDR1 SSHAT, CDR2 FNYEAQ (reference sequence). The CDR3 DNA reads as TGTGCTAGCAGCTTCACAGGGGCGGGCAATCAGCCCCAGCATTTT. Its protein is CASSFTGAGNQPQHF.

This clone turned up a few times. This is likely an artifact of a read error, given a far larger clone one base away. The gene calls are TRBV5-1 and TRBJ2-5; 8 nucleotides match TRBD1. This CDR3 contains 16 residues. The V and J ends lost 0 bases and 4 bases, in that order; junction bases with no gene match: 8. In germline, CDR1 is SGHRS, CDR2 YFSETQ. The CDR3 region has the DNA TGCGCCAGCAGCTTGGACCTCGGACAGGGTGGAGAGACCCAGTACTTC. This sequence encodes CASSLDLGQGGETQYF.

The chain couples TRBV28 to TRBJ2-7; D is uncertain. V lost 8 bases, J lost 5 bases, and 10 bases lay in between. Germline V lookup: CDR1 MDHEN, CDR2 SYDVKM. There are 11 residues in the CDR3. The CDR3, as DNA: TGTGCCAGCGGCTCCAGCCACGAGCAGTACTTC. Translating it yields CASGSSHEQYF. Together with reference TRBV28 and TRBJ2-7, the CDR3 gives the full variable domain: DVKVTQSSRYLVKRTGEKVFLECVQDMDHENMFWYRQDPGLGLRLIYFSYDVKMKEKGDIPEGYSVSREKKERFSLILESASTNQTSMYLCASGSSHEQYFGPGTRLTVT.

This clone was found many times. This chain uses TRBV7-3 with TRBJ2-7, with TRBD1 matching over 9 bases. The J segment lost 6 bases and the V segment lost 5 bases, leaving 8 bases of the junction unmatched. The germline gives CDR1 SGHTA, CDR2 FQGTGA. The CDR3 extends over 14 amino acids. The CDR3 loop is CASSPWTGEFEQYF. CDR3 DNA sequence: TGTGCCAGCAGCCCCTGGACAGGGGAATTCGAGCAGTACTTC.

About this clone itself: An end of the junction does not agree with germline; a read error may underlie this. The genes are TRBV6-5 and TRBJ2-5, with D maybe TRBD1 (5 bases). Germline V gene lookup returns CDR1 MNHEY and CDR2 SVGAGI. The CDR3 spans 15 residues. CDR3: CACRQLTVSGETQYF. In DNA form, the CDR3 reads TGTGCCTGCAGGCAGTTGACAGTGAGTGGAGAGACCCAGTACTTC.

This clone was counted a single time. A far larger clone is just one base off, so this is likely a read error. The V and J genes are TRBV2 and TRBJ2-1; 7 nucleotides line up with TRBD2. Germline CDR1 and CDR2: SNHLY and FYNNEI. Germline trimming cut 4 bases from V and 6 bases from J; bases unmatched to any gene: 9. There are 15 residues in the CDR3. In DNA form, the CDR3 reads TGTGCCAGCAGTGCAACTAGCGTAATCCCCAATGAGCAGTTCTTC. Its translation: CASSATSVIPNEQFF.

Worth noting for this clone: A far larger clone is just one base off, so this is likely a read error. Other DNA sequences in the sample encode the same CDR3. The rearrangement links TRBV7-3 to TRBJ2-1; D perhaps matches TRBD1 (6 bases). The CDR3 totals 15 residues. Germline CDR1 reads SGHTA; CDR2 reads FQGTGA. The CDR3 DNA sequence: TGCGCCAGCAGCGCTACCGCGGCAGGGGACGATGAGCAGTTCTTC. This gives the protein CASSATAAGDDEQFF.

This clone was seen more than once but under ten times. The chain employs TRBV11-2 and TRBJ2-2; D is unresolved. CDR3 length: 17 amino acids. Germline CDR1 reads SGHAT; CDR2 reads FQNNGV. V was shortened by 2 bases and J by 0 bases, with 13 bases between the two germline ends. The CDR3 nucleotides read TGTGCCAGCAGCTTATTACTCGGCAGCGCGAACACCGGGGAGCTGTTTTTT. Translated, it gives CASSLLLGSANTGELFF.

This clone has ten or more counts. A far larger clone lies a single base away; this is likely a read error. This chain joins TRBV4-2 and TRBJ2-7, with D possibly being TRBD1 (5 bases). Trimming shortened V by 1 base and J by 2 bases, and 12 bases separated the two germline ends. The CDR3 totals 15 residues. In germline, CDR1 is LGHNA, CDR2 YNFKEQ. The CDR3 loop reads CASSQVRDSPYEQYF. CDR3 coding DNA: TGTGCCAGCAGCCAAGTGCGAGACAGCCCCTACGAGCAGTACTTC.

This clone was detected a few times. This sequence joins TRBV7-2 and TRBJ2-7; D ambiguous. Trimming removed 6 bases at V and 4 bases at J, with 13 bases between. CDR1 and CDR2 from the germline V gene are SGHTA and FQGNSA. CDR3 length: 13 amino acids. Here the CDR3 DNA reads TGTGCCAGCAGTTGGACCCCTTCGTACGAGCAGTACTTC. Protein: CASSWTPSYEQYF.

In its sample, this clone was seen once. The likely explanation is a read error, given a far larger clone one base away. The chain recombines TRBV30 with TRBJ2-1, with no clear D. This CDR3 has 14 amino acids. The germline gives CDR1 GTSNPN, CDR2 SVGIG (reference sequence). Written as DNA, the CDR3 is TGTTCCCTATCCTCCCCCCATGGTTACAATGAGCAGTTCTTC. Translating gives CSLSSPHGYNEQFF. Supplemented by reference TRBV30 and TRBJ2-1, the full variable domain reads SQTIHQWPATLVQPVGSPLSLECTVEGTSNPNLYWYRQAAGRGLQLLFYSVGIGQISSEVPQNLSASRPQDRQFILSSKKLLLSDSGFYLCSLSSPHGYNEQFFGPGTRLTVL.

A few counts support this clone. The rearrangement links TRBV7-9 to TRBJ2-5; D ambiguous. The germline V and J ends were trimmed by 1 base and 10 bases, with 22 bases remaining between them. Germline loops: CDR1 SEHNR, CDR2 FQNEAQ (reference sequence). The CDR3 consists of 16 residues. The CDR3 sequence is CASSLDLLGSAVDQYF. The CDR3 DNA sequence: TGTGCCAGCAGCTTAGATCTATTAGGATCCGCAGTTGACCAGTACTTC.

This clone occurred a few times. This chain links TRBV9 with TRBJ2-7, with no clear D. Trimming stripped 7 bases from V and 6 bases from J, with 14 bases between. This CDR3 has 12 amino acids. Germline assignment: CDR1 SGDLS and CDR2 YYNGEE. CDR3 protein: CASLSLAGEQYF. CDR3 nucleotide sequence: TGTGCCAGCCTTTCCTTGGCCGGCGAGCAGTACTTC.

The sample holds a few counts of this clone. A far larger clone is only one base removed, so a read error is likely. This sequence joins TRBV5-6 and TRBJ2-7; D might be TRBD1 (5 bases). The germline CDR1 and CDR2 sequences are SGHDT and YYEEEE. V dropped 4 bases and J dropped 5 bases, with 19 bases sitting between them. The CDR3 is 15 residues long. In DNA, the CDR3 is TGTGCCAGCAGCGCCACTGACAGCCGGCATGACGAGCAGTACTTC. Amino acids: CASSATDSRHDEQYF.

This clone occurred a few times. A clone one base away is much larger, so this may be a read error. J is TRBJ2-7 and V is TRBV28; D gene unclear. This CDR3 contains 13 residues. The V gene's germline CDR1 is MDHEN and CDR2 SYDVKM. Written as DNA, the CDR3 is TGCGCCAGCAGCCAAGACCCCAGCTACGAGCAGTACTTC. Protein: CASSQDPSYEQYF.

This clone was seen a handful of times. V and J are TRBV30 and TRBJ2-1; D unclear. In germline, CDR1 is GTSNPN, CDR2 SVGIG (reference sequence). V lost 8 bases and J lost 10, with 15 bases in between. The CDR3 spans 11 residues. In nucleotides, the CDR3 is TGTGCCAGCAGCCCCAACGGCGAGCAGTTCTTC. Translating gives CASSPNGEQFF. Based on the CDR3 plus reference TRBV30 and TRBJ2-1, the full variable domain is SQTIHQWPATLVQPVGSPLSLECTVEGTSNPNLYWYRQAAGRGLQLLFYSVGIGQISSEVPQNLSASRPQDRQFILSSKKLLLSDSGFYLCASSPNGEQFFGPGTRLTVL.